One and the same sample provided the 28 T cell receptor beta chains below, sequenced in a study of cytomegalovirus exposure and HLA in healthy donors. The primer mix had 60 Vbeta and 13 Jbeta primers. The table came from immunoSEQ multiplex PCR; TCRdb's copy has only in-frame clones and leaves some out. The table shows 40,000 to 50,000 clones, with 65% to 80% occurring only once. The specimen was PBMCs. These receptors were collected from a man aged 25 to 40 in good health and CMV-seronegative.

This clone was detected only a few times. The V call is TRBV7-8, the J call TRBJ1-3, with D possibly TRBD1 on 6 matching bases. This CDR3 comprises 15 residues. Trimming took off 5 bases at V and 0 bases at J, with 11 bases between the two ends. The germline gives CDR1 SGHVS, CDR2 FQNEAQ. The CDR3 region is CASSPDRSSGNTIYF. For the CDR3, the DNA is TGTGCCAGCAGCCCCGACAGGAGCTCTGGAAACACCATATATTTT.

CDR3 coding DNA: TGTGCCAGCAGCTTGCGGACAGGGTCCCGTACCGGGGAGCTGTTTTTT. It encodes CASSLRTGSRTGELFF. The J gene is TRBJ2-2, the V gene TRBV5-6; 8 bases are a match to TRBD1. The CDR3 is made up of 16 amino acids. J lost 5 bases, V lost 1 base, and 7 bases had no gene match. Germline assignment: CDR1 SGHDT and CDR2 YYEEEE.

CDR3 region: CASSNRGRTGELFF. CDR3 DNA sequence: TGCGCCAGCAGTAACAGGGGGCGCACCGGGGAGCTGTTTTTT. The chain uses TRBV4-1 and TRBJ2-2; 9 bases are a match to TRBD1. The germline CDR1 and CDR2 sequences are MGHRA and YSYEKL. The CDR3 is 14 residues long. V shed 6 bases, J shed 4 bases, and the junction held 3 bases outside the gene matches.

V gene TRBV7-7 combines with J gene TRBJ2-2, with D possibly matching TRBD2 (6 bases). Germline V lookup: CDR1 SSHAT, CDR2 FNYEAQ (reference sequence). V gave up 1 base and J gave up 4 bases, with 7 bases separating them. This CDR3 is built from 14 residues. This chain's CDR3 is CASSLEEGTGELFF. The CDR3 DNA follows: TGTGCCAGCAGCTTAGAGGAGGGCACCGGGGAGCTGTTTTTT. The whole variable domain, filled in from reference TRBV7-7 and TRBJ2-2, reads GAGVSQSPRYKVTKRGQDVTLRCDPISSHATLYWYQQALGQGPEFLTYFNYEAQPDKSGLPSDRFSAERPEGSISTLTIQRTEQRDSAMYRCASSLEEGTGELFFGEGSRLTVL.

The V call is TRBV11-2, the J call TRBJ2-7; D gene uncertain. This CDR3 is built from 13 residues. Germline assignment: CDR1 SGHAT and CDR2 FQNNGV. The ends were cut back, 2 bases at V and 0 bases at J, with 5 bases in the middle. Here the CDR3 DNA reads TGTGCCAGCAGCTTACCCAACTCCTACGAGCAGTACTTC. It is translated as CASSLPNSYEQYF. Full variable domain (outside the CDR3, taken from reference TRBV11-2 and TRBJ2-7): EAGVAQSPRYKIIEKRQSVAFWCNPISGHATLYWYQQILGQGPKLLIQFQNNGVVDDSQLPKDRFSAERLKGVDSTLKIQPAKLEDSAVYLCASSLPNSYEQYFGPGTRLTVT.

This chain connects TRBV30 to TRBJ2-1; no firm D call. Per germline, CDR1 GTSNPN and CDR2 SVGIG (reference sequence). V lost 8 bases to trimming and J lost 3 bases, with 17 bases between them. This CDR3 contains 14 residues. CDR3 sequence: CARPLVFLYNEQFF. As DNA, the CDR3 is TGTGCCCGACCCCTAGTGTTCCTCTACAATGAGCAGTTCTTC.

V is TRBV7-9 and J is TRBJ1-1, with 8 nucleotides matching TRBD1. This CDR3 has 15 residues. The junction had 6 bases not matched to a gene; V was cut back by 6 bases and J by 0 bases. Germline CDR1 reads SEHNR; CDR2 reads FQNEAQ (reference sequence). The CDR3 sequence: CASSLTGAMNTEAFF. The CDR3 DNA reads TGTGCCAGCAGTCTGACAGGGGCCATGAACACTGAAGCTTTCTTT.

J is TRBJ2-1 and V is TRBV18; 9 bases line up with TRBD2. The CDR3 totals 15 residues. The trim removed 2 bases at V and 6 bases at J, leaving 5 bases unmatched. Germline CDR1 reads KGHSH; CDR2 reads LQKENI. The CDR3 nucleotides read TGTGCCAGCTCACCATTTAGCGGGGGAAGCAATGAGCAGTTCTTC. This gives the protein CASSPFSGGSNEQFF.

The J gene is TRBJ2-1, the V gene TRBV11-2; the D gene is possibly TRBD2 (5 bases). Germline V gene lookup returns CDR1 SGHAT and CDR2 FQNNGV. V was shortened by 1 base and J by 9 bases, with 19 bases between the two germline ends. The CDR3 is made up of 16 amino acids. CDR3 sequence reads: CASSLASIRGSAEQFF. CDR3 bases: TGTGCCAGCAGCTTAGCCAGCATCCGAGGGTCAGCTGAGCAGTTCTTC.

This clone showed up just once. The chain carries TRBV5-1 and TRBJ2-2; D possibly corresponds to TRBD2 (6 bases). CDR3 length: 15 residues. Germline V gene lookup returns CDR1 SGHRS and CDR2 YFSETQ. Trimming shortened V by 2 bases and J by 2 bases, and 10 bases separated the two germline ends. DNA for the CDR3: TGCGCCAGCAGCTTCCGGGAGTCTAACACCGGGGAGCTGTTTTTT. Its protein is CASSFRESNTGELFF. Filled out from reference TRBV5-1 and TRBJ2-2, the complete variable domain reads KAGVTQTPRYLIKTRGQQVTLSCSPISGHRSVSWYQQTPGQGLQFLFEYFSETQRNKGNFPGRFSGRQFSNSRSEMNVSTLELGDSALYLCASSFRESNTGELFFGEGSRLTVL.

The chain joins TRBV2 to TRBJ2-7; TRBD1 is a possible D gene (5 bases). Germline V gene sequence: CDR1 SNHLY, CDR2 FYNNEI. V was pared by 6 bases and J by 5 bases, with 20 bases between. The CDR3 is 15 amino acids. CDR3 loop: CASRRPPGNPHEQYF. Written as DNA, the CDR3 is TGTGCCAGCAGACGTCCACCAGGGAATCCCCACGAGCAGTACTTC.

The sample holds one count of this clone. This chain links TRBV27 with TRBJ1-1, with TRBD1 matching over 8 bases. The germline V gene encodes CDR1 MNHEY and CDR2 SMNVEV (reference sequence). CDR3 length: 14 residues. With V trimmed by 6 bases and J by 6 bases, 9 bases remained unmatched. The CDR3 loop reads CASRMDREGSEAFF. The CDR3 coding sequence is TGTGCCAGCAGGATGGACAGGGAGGGTTCTGAAGCTTTCTTT.

CDR3: CASSSRGGGNSTDTQYF. DNA of the CDR3: TGTGCCAGCAGCTCCCGTGGCGGCGGGAACAGCACAGATACGCAGTATTTT. This chain joins TRBV7-6 and TRBJ2-3, with D perhaps TRBD2 (6 bases). Germline assignment: CDR1 SGHVS and CDR2 FNYEAQ. The CDR3 sequence is 17 residues long. Trimming shortened V by 4 bases and J by 0 bases, and 17 bases separated the two germline ends.

The chain has TRBV2 and TRBJ2-3; 9 nucleotides match TRBD1. The CDR3 sequence is 16 residues long. V lost 4 bases to trimming and J lost 0 bases; unmatched junction nucleotides: 5. Germline V CDR1 and CDR2: SNHLY, FYNNEI. CDR3 coding DNA: TGTGCCAGCAGTGGCCCGGGACAGGGAAGCACAGATACGCAGTATTTT. Translating gives CASSGPGQGSTDTQYF.

The gene calls are TRBV19 and TRBJ2-1; 8 bases line up with TRBD2. V was pared by 5 bases and J by 3 bases, with 6 bases of the junction left unmatched. Germline V lookup: CDR1 LNHDA, CDR2 SQIVND (reference sequence). This CDR3 has 15 residues. CDR3 residues: CASSALAVRYNEQFF. The CDR3 DNA follows: TGTGCCAGTAGTGCACTAGCGGTACGCTACAATGAGCAGTTCTTC.

The V call is TRBV13, the J call TRBJ2-2, with 7 nucleotides matching TRBD1. From germline, CDR1 is PRHDT and CDR2 FYEKMQ (reference sequence). The CDR3 has 15 amino acids. V lost 0 bases to trimming and J lost 6 bases; unmatched junction nucleotides: 4. CDR3 bases: TGTGCCAGCAGCTTAGGGACAGGGTCGTCCGGGGAGCTGTTTTTT. Residues: CASSLGTGSSGELFF.

This CDR3 is CASSPQAFSGANVLTF. CDR3 nucleotides: TGTGCCAGCAGCCCCCAAGCCTTCTCTGGGGCCAACGTCCTGACTTTC. The chain links TRBV5-4 to TRBJ2-6; D ambiguous. The V end was cut by 4 bases, the J end by 0 bases, with 11 bases between. CDR3 length equals 16 residues. Germline V gene data show CDR1 as SGHNT and CDR2 as YYREEE (reference sequence).

This chain links TRBV30 with TRBJ1-4; D unclear. The CDR3 length is 15 residues. V gave up 3 bases and J gave up 0 bases, with 11 bases separating them. CDR1 GTSNPN and CDR2 SVGIG come from the germline V gene (reference sequence). The CDR3 spells CAWRGRQATNEKLFF. As DNA, the CDR3 is TGTGCCTGGAGGGGCAGACAAGCAACTAATGAAAAACTGTTTTTT. The full variable domain, rest sourced from reference TRBV30 and TRBJ1-4, is SQTIHQWPATLVQPVGSPLSLECTVEGTSNPNLYWYRQAAGRGLQLLFYSVGIGQISSEVPQNLSASRPQDRQFILSSKKLLLSDSGFYLCAWRGRQATNEKLFFGSGTQLSVL.

The V call is TRBV29-1, the J call TRBJ2-1, with D possibly TRBD2 on 6 matching bases. CDR1 is SQVTM and CDR2 is ANQGSEA in the germline V gene. The CDR3 covers 14 residues. Deletions cut 6 bases from V and 0 bases from J, with 12 bases between. The CDR3, as DNA: TGCAGCGTGGACTACCTGAGCTCCTACAATGAGCAGTTCTTC. This translates into CSVDYLSSYNEQFF.

The rearrangement links TRBV2 to TRBJ2-7, with 7 positions matching TRBD2. CDR3 length: 12 amino acids. Trimming cost V 11 bases and J 0 bases; bases outside gene matches: 4. Germline V gene data show CDR1 as SNHLY and CDR2 as FYNNEI. DNA of the CDR3: TGTGCCTCCGGGACTACCTCCTACGAGCAGTACTTC. Its translation: CASGTTSYEQYF. The whole variable domain, filled in from reference TRBV2 and TRBJ2-7, reads EPEVTQTPSHQVTQMGQEVILRCVPISNHLYFYWYRQILGQKVEFLVSFYNNEISEKSEIFDDQFSVERPDGSNFTLKIRSTKLEDSAMYFCASGTTSYEQYFGPGTRLTVT.

The V call is TRBV10-2, the J call TRBJ2-3, with D hard to call. CDR1 is WSHSY, CDR2 SAAADI, per germline. This CDR3 region has 14 residues. Trimming cost V 8 bases and J 2 bases, with 14 bases left between them. The CDR3 DNA reads TGCGCCAGCTGGATAGCTTCCCCCACAGATACGCAGTATTTT. It specifies CASWIASPTDTQYF.

The chain employs TRBV10-3 and TRBJ2-2; 12 bases line up with TRBD2. The CDR3 has 15 residues. Germline V CDR1 and CDR2: ENHRY, SYGVKD. Trimming at V came to 11 bases and at J to 5 bases, leaving 9 bases not matched to a gene. The CDR3: CASRTSGMGTGELFF. The CDR3 nucleotides are TGTGCCTCCCGGACTAGCGGGATGGGAACCGGGGAGCTGTTTTTT.

The chain employs TRBV4-1 and TRBJ2-7, with TRBD1 matching 7 bases. The V and J ends lost 4 bases and 6 bases, in that order; junction bases with no gene match: 3. This CDR3 spans 12 amino acids. Per germline, CDR1 MGHRA and CDR2 YSYEKL. In DNA form, the CDR3 reads TGCGCCAGCAGCCCTTCAGGGGGCGAGCAGTACTTC. It specifies CASSPSGGEQYF.

This clone was detected once. The chain joins TRBV10-3 to TRBJ2-7, with D maybe TRBD1 (5 bases). The germline V gene encodes CDR1 ENHRY and CDR2 SYGVKD. The CDR3 length is 13 residues. V was trimmed by 3 bases and J by 3 bases, leaving 9 bases between them. In DNA, the CDR3 is TGTGCCATCAGTGACAGGGTGGACTACGAGCAGTACTTC. Residues: CAISDRVDYEQYF.

The chain couples TRBV5-4 to TRBJ2-7; 11 bases line up with TRBD1. With V trimmed by 2 bases and J by 3 bases, 1 base remained unmatched. Germline CDR1 SGHNT, CDR2 YYREEE (reference sequence). This CDR3 has 14 amino acids. CDR3 nucleotide sequence: TGTGCCAGCAGCTTCGGGACAGGGGGCTACGAGCAGTACTTC. Its translation is CASSFGTGGYEQYF.

This clone was recorded only once. This rearrangement joins TRBV29-1 to TRBJ2-7; D might be TRBD2 (5 bases). The germline gives CDR1 SQVTM, CDR2 ANQGSEA. The CDR3 is 11 residues long. Trimming removed 5 bases at V and 5 bases at J, with 10 bases between. The CDR3 bases are TGCAGCGTTCTCGGGGTTCACGAGCAGTACTTC. Protein: CSVLGVHEQYF.

Only a few counts were recorded for this clone. V usage is TRBV11-2 and J usage is TRBJ1-4; no reliable D call. Per germline, CDR1 SGHAT and CDR2 FQNNGV. The CDR3 covers 15 residues. Trimming took off 5 bases at V and 6 bases at J, with 16 bases between the two ends. This CDR3 reads CASSAERCEYEKLFF. CDR3 nucleotides: TGTGCCAGCAGCGCGGAACGTTGTGAGTATGAAAAACTGTTTTTT. Full variable domain (rest looked up from reference TRBV11-2 and TRBJ1-4): EAGVAQSPRYKIIEKRQSVAFWCNPISGHATLYWYQQILGQGPKLLIQFQNNGVVDDSQLPKDRFSAERLKGVDSTLKIQPAKLEDSAVYLCASSAERCEYEKLFFGSGTQLSVL.

This chain joins TRBV5-1 and TRBJ2-1, with D hard to call. In germline, CDR1 is SGHRS, CDR2 YFSETQ. Trimming took 1 base from V and 10 from J, leaving 18 bases between them. This CDR3 comprises 15 residues. The CDR3 region has the DNA TGCGCCAGCAGCTTGTTGGCGACTGCCGTTAGGGAGCAGTTCTTC. Translating gives CASSLLATAVREQFF.